This TCR beta chain was sequenced in a study of T-cell reconstitution after alpha-beta-depleted transplantation in children. Points from the study as a whole: At day 60, the high TCRbeta diversity found in some patients originated from recipient T cells and thymic progenitors that had survived.

The CDR3 loop spans 16 amino acids. Unmatched junction bases numbered 7, after V lost 6 bases and J lost 1 base. CDR1 is MDHEN and CDR2 is SYDVKM in the germline V gene. This clonotype has more than one count but fewer than ten. What it binds is unknown. As it was prepared, the TCRbeta library received unique molecular identifiers. TCRdb fed the PCR reads into MiXCR, producing one record per CDR3 protein. The sample lists 80,000 to 100,000 distinct CDR3 sequences; 20% to 30% were seen once. The receptor was isolated from a boy under 10 years old with acute lymphoblastic leukemia, due to receive a stem cell transplant. Here the sequenced sample was PBMCs, taken before TCRalphabeta/CD19-depleted stem cell transplant. V gene TRBV28 combines with J gene TRBJ1-5; TRBD1 matches 9 bases. Here the CDR3 reads CASSSPDRGSNQPQHF. In nucleotides, the CDR3 is TGTGCCAGCAGCTCCCCGGACAGGGGAAGCAATCAGCCCCAGCATTTT. The complete variable domain, with remaining parts taken from reference TRBV28 and TRBJ1-5, reads DVKVTQSSRYLVKRTGEKVFLECVQDMDHENMFWYRQDPGLGLRLIYFSYDVKMKEKGDIPEGYSVSREKKERFSLILESASTNQTSMYLCASSSPDRGSNQPQHFGDGTRLSIL.